This TCR beta chain was captured in a study of blood T cell repertoires in COVID-19. Turning to the study itself: PBMCs, B-cell-depleted T cells, or T cells provided the cDNA or gDNA that made up the material.

In the original processing: Quantification of nucleated cells was approximated via reference gene primer amplification. Assay: immunoSEQ multiplex PCR; the TCRdb copy retains only in-frame clones and omits some. That table is the source of V, J and clone size, and D and trimming were worked out from the DNA. The sample comprises over 200,000 clones, around 84% of which are singletons, and about a sixth rests with the top ten. The J segment lost 4 bases and the V segment lost 0 bases, leaving 1 base of the junction unmatched. Germline V gene sequence: CDR1 MGHRA, CDR2 YSYEKL. This CDR3 contains 15 residues.

The sequence derives from a man between 18 and 35 years old who had recovered from COVID-19. Specimen: PBMCs or T cells enriched from blood (not recorded which). The chain carries TRBV4-1 and TRBJ1-3, with TRBD1 matching over 9 bases. The CDR3 spells CASSQEGTGGNTIYF. Here the CDR3 DNA reads TGCGCCAGCAGCCAAGAAGGGACAGGGGGAAACACCATATATTTT.